This T cell receptor (beta chain) is from a study of CD8 T cells in ankylosing spondylitis. Study observations and caveats: A TCR beta motif of several highly homologous variants appeared characteristic of ankylosing spondylitis blood. The clones that were linked to disease were reported to be significantly enriched in matched synovial fluid samples from ankylosing spondylitis patients. The authors found the disease-linked clones to be CD8+ and relatively rare in peripheral blood.

There are many counts of this clonotype. The antigen remains unidentified. TCRdb itself ran the 5' RACE reads through MiXCR, one entry per CDR3 protein. The table shows around 250,000 distinct CDR3 sequences, with about 10% occurring only once. V lost 4 bases and J 0 bases, leaving 10 bases between the germline ends. This CDR3 is 15 amino acids long. The V and J genes are TRBV12-3 or TRBV12-4 and TRBJ2-1, with a weak D call TRBD1 (5 bases). The sample was blood, either unsorted or a sorted T cell fraction (not recorded which). This clonotype originated in a male donor with ankylosing spondylitis or in good health (not recorded which). CDR3 sequence (DNA): TGTGCCAGCAGTTCCAGGGAAAGCTCCTACAATGAGCAGTTCTTC. Residues: CASSSRESSYNEQFF.